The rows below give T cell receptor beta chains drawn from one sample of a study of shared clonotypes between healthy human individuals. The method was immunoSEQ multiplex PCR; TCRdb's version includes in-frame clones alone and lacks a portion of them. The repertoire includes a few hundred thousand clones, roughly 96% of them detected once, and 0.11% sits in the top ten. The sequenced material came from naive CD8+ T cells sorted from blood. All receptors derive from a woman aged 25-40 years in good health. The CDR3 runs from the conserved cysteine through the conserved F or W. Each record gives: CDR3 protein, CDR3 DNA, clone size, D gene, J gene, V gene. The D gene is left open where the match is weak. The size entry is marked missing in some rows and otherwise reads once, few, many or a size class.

cdr3_aa: CASSSRPWRVRDF
cdr3_nt: TGTGCCAGCAGCTCCCGACCATGGAGGGTCAGGGATTTT
clone_size: few
d_call: .
j_call: TRBJ2-3
v_call: TRBV5-4

cdr3_aa: CASSQASRGPAKNIQYF
cdr3_nt: TGTGCCAGCAGCCAAGCCTCCAGGGGTCCAGCCAAAAACATTCAGTACTTC
clone_size: .
d_call: .
j_call: TRBJ2-4
v_call: TRBV5-6

cdr3_aa: CASRGSNYGYTF
cdr3_nt: TGTGCCAGCAGGGGGTCGAACTATGGCTACACCTTC
clone_size: .
d_call: .
j_call: TRBJ1-2
v_call: TRBV28

cdr3_aa: CASSQGGGYAEAFF
cdr3_nt: TGTGCCAGCAGCCAAGGGGGAGGGTACGCTGAAGCTTTCTTT
clone_size: .
d_call: .
j_call: TRBJ1-1
v_call: TRBV4-2

cdr3_aa: CASSFGTTLMNEQYF
cdr3_nt: TGTGCCAGCAGTTTTGGGACTACCCTTATGAACGAGCAGTACTTC
clone_size: .
d_call: TRBD2
j_call: TRBJ2-7
v_call: TRBV27

cdr3_aa: CASSGDRRVEEDTQYF
cdr3_nt: TGTGCCAGCAGTGGGGACAGGCGGGTAGAGGAAGATACGCAGTATTTT
clone_size: .
d_call: TRBD1
j_call: TRBJ2-3
v_call: TRBV25-1

cdr3_aa: CASSLEAGGGNEQFF
cdr3_nt: TGTGCCAGCAGCTTAGAAGCGGGAGGTGGAAATGAGCAGTTCTTC
clone_size: .
d_call: TRBD2
j_call: TRBJ2-1
v_call: TRBV7-9

cdr3_aa: CASSPQGGRDGYTF
cdr3_nt: TGTGCCAGCAGCCCCCAAGGGGGCCGAGATGGCTACACCTTC
clone_size: few
d_call: TRBD1
j_call: TRBJ1-2
v_call: TRBV7-3

cdr3_aa: CASSQLAEDTGELFF
cdr3_nt: TGTGCCAGCAGCCAGCTAGCGGAGGACACCGGGGAGCTGTTTTTT
clone_size: .
d_call: TRBD2
j_call: TRBJ2-2
v_call: TRBV28

cdr3_aa: CASSLDFTGYQPQHF
cdr3_nt: TGTGCCAGCAGCTTAGATTTTACAGGGTATCAGCCCCAGCATTTT
clone_size: .
d_call: .
j_call: TRBJ1-5
v_call: TRBV11-2

cdr3_aa: CASSSLTGVGEQFF
cdr3_nt: TGTGCCAGCAGTTCTCTGACCGGAGTAGGCGAGCAGTTCTTC
clone_size: .
d_call: .
j_call: TRBJ2-1
v_call: TRBV27

cdr3_aa: CASTSSGRASSYNEQFF
cdr3_nt: TGTGCCAGCACCTCTAGCGGGAGGGCGAGCTCCTACAATGAGCAGTTCTTC
clone_size: .
d_call: TRBD2
j_call: TRBJ2-1
v_call: TRBV2

cdr3_aa: CASQARVNTEAFF
cdr3_nt: TGCGCCAGCCAGGCTAGGGTGAACACTGAAGCTTTCTTT
clone_size: .
d_call: .
j_call: TRBJ1-1
v_call: TRBV5-1

cdr3_aa: CASSAGTGVTEAFF
cdr3_nt: TGTGCCAGTAGTGCCGGGACAGGGGTAACTGAAGCTTTCTTT
clone_size: .
d_call: TRBD1
j_call: TRBJ1-1
v_call: TRBV19

cdr3_aa: CSVAAGVTYEQYF
cdr3_nt: TGCAGCGTTGCGGCGGGAGTGACCTACGAGCAGTACTTC
clone_size: .
d_call: TRBD2
j_call: TRBJ2-7
v_call: TRBV29-1

cdr3_aa: CASSIGTGQETQYF
cdr3_nt: TGTGCCAGTAGTATTGGGACAGGCCAAGAGACCCAGTACTTC
clone_size: .
d_call: TRBD1
j_call: TRBJ2-5
v_call: TRBV19